This passage covers 15 T cell receptor beta chains from one sample sequenced in a study of T-cell memory formation after mild COVID-19. TCRdb reanalysed the 5' RACE reads using MiXCR and keeps one entry per CDR3 protein. The sample yields 250,000 to 350,000 distinct CDR3 sequences, approximately 19% seen once. The sequenced sample was PBMCs or a T cell subset sorted from them (not recorded which). These receptors all stem from a young man who had mild COVID-19 (a few samples of this study predate the infection). Cell type and time point are not known.

V and J are TRBV12-3 or TRBV12-4 and TRBJ2-1; TRBD1 might be the D (5 bases). This CDR3 region has 13 residues. Trimming took 6 bases from V and 4 from J, leaving 10 bases between them. As DNA, the CDR3 is TGTGCCAGCAGCCGAGGACATTACAATGAGCAGTTCTTC. Translated, it gives CASSRGHYNEQFF.

The chain couples TRBV2 to TRBJ2-1; D ambiguous. Between the trimmed V and J ends, which lost 4 bases and 13 bases, there was a span of 14 bases. The CDR3 loop spans 12 amino acids. Per the germline V gene, CDR1 is SNHLY and CDR2 is FYNNEI. The chain's CDR3 is CASSVNDRAQFF. In nucleotides, the CDR3 is TGTGCCAGCAGTGTGAACGATCGTGCCCAGTTCTTC.

The table lists this clonotype with a count of one. The genes are TRBV27 and TRBJ2-7; TRBD2 matches at 7 bases. The length of the CDR3 is 15 residues. Germline V gene data show CDR1 as MNHEY and CDR2 as SMNVEV (reference sequence). V shed 5 bases and J 0 bases; nucleotides not matched to a gene: 7. The DNA for the CDR3 is TGTGCCAGCAGTCCCACGGGGGGACTCTCCTACGAGCAGTACGTC. Residues: CASSPTGGLSYEQYV.

The rearrangement links TRBV5-1 to TRBJ1-1; a possible D gene is TRBD1 (5 bases). The CDR3 length is 15 residues. The V gene lost 4 bases and the J gene lost 0 bases, with 13 bases spanning the gap. Germline CDR1 SGHRS, CDR2 YFSETQ. CDR3 nucleotides: TGCGCCAGCAGCGGGGGTGCCCGGTTGAACACTGAAGCTTTCTTT. Its translation is CASSGGARLNTEAFF.

This rearrangement joins TRBV11-2 to TRBJ1-2; 9 positions agree with TRBD1. The CDR3 consists of 14 residues. Germline CDR1 and CDR2: SGHAT and FQNNGV. V lost 4 bases to trimming and J lost 7 bases; unmatched junction nucleotides: 7. CDR3 amino acids: CASSSPRDRVGYTF. The CDR3 nucleotides are TGTGCCAGCAGCTCACCCCGGGACAGGGTTGGCTACACCTTC.

The chain carries TRBV7-2 and TRBJ1-2; D is unresolved. CDR3 length equals 16 residues. CDR1 is SGHTA, CDR2 FQGNSA, per germline. V lost 1 base and J lost 4, with 16 bases in between. The CDR3 protein is CASSLDPDGVPYGYTF. In DNA, the CDR3 is TGTGCCAGCAGCTTAGATCCGGACGGCGTCCCCTATGGCTACACCTTC.

This clonotype has only a few counts. The chain joins TRBV20-1 to TRBJ2-2; D may be TRBD1 (5 bases). Trimming removed 0 bases at V and 1 base at J, with 12 bases between. Germline V lookup: CDR1 DFQATT, CDR2 SNEGSKA (reference sequence). The CDR3 extends over 16 amino acids. CDR3 region: CSARDAGQGNTGELFF. CDR3 nucleotide sequence: TGCAGTGCTAGAGATGCAGGGCAGGGGAACACCGGGGAGCTGTTTTTT.

As DNA, the CDR3 is TGTGCCAGCTCTGAGATTAGCGGCACTGAAGCTTTCTTT. Translation gives CASSEISGTEAFF. The chain recombines TRBV18 with TRBJ1-1; D call uncertain. The CDR3 runs 13 residues. Per germline, CDR1 KGHSH and CDR2 LQKENI. The germline V and J ends were trimmed by 6 bases and 4 bases, with 12 bases remaining between them.

The J gene is TRBJ2-1, the V gene TRBV6-5, with TRBD2 matching 13 bases. The length of the CDR3 is 16 residues. The germline gives CDR1 MNHEY, CDR2 SVGAGI. V lost 6 bases to trimming and J lost 3 bases; unmatched junction nucleotides: 5. For the CDR3, the DNA is TGTGCCAGCAGACCACTAGCGGGGGGGAACTACAATGAGCAGTTCTTC. Translation: CASRPLAGGNYNEQFF.

The V gene is TRBV9, the J gene TRBJ2-3; D is unclear. Between the trimmed V and J ends, which lost 1 base and 2 bases, there was a span of 8 bases. The CDR3 spans 14 residues. Germline V lookup: CDR1 SGDLS, CDR2 YYNGEE. CDR3 sequence reads: CASSVLATTDTQYF. For the CDR3, the DNA is TGTGCCAGCAGCGTATTGGCGACCACAGATACGCAGTATTTT.

V is TRBV11-2 and J is TRBJ1-2, with a possible D match to TRBD1 (5 bases). CDR3 length: 14 amino acids. CDR1 is SGHAT, CDR2 FQNNGV, per germline. V lost 0 bases and J 4 bases, leaving 9 bases between the germline ends. CDR3 in amino acids: CASSLEGTVYGYTF. The CDR3 DNA reads as TGTGCCAGCAGCTTAGAAGGGACGGTCTATGGCTACACCTTC.

The chain has TRBV7-3 and TRBJ1-2, with 7 bases matching TRBD1. This CDR3 contains 14 residues. V was clipped by 4 bases and J by 8 bases; unmatched bases: 10. Germline CDR1 and CDR2: SGHTA and FQGTGA. The CDR3 DNA reads TGTGCCAGCAGCTCCACCCAGGGGGGAGGCGGCTACACCTTC. Protein: CASSSTQGGGGYTF.

This clonotype was observed a few times. CDR3 amino acids: CASSLAGPEAFF. DNA of the CDR3: TGCGCCAGCAGCTTGGCAGGTCCTGAAGCTTTCTTT. This chain links TRBV5-1 with TRBJ1-1; D remains unclear. The CDR3 runs 12 residues. V was pared by 0 bases and J by 6 bases, with 6 bases between. The germline gives CDR1 SGHRS, CDR2 YFSETQ.

The genes are TRBV4-3 and TRBJ1-4; D not resolved. V was shortened by 0 bases and J by 5 bases, with 10 bases between the two germline ends. CDR1 LGHNA and CDR2 YSLEER come from the germline V gene. The CDR3 covers 15 residues. The CDR3 DNA reads TGCGCCAGCAGCCAAGATCCCAGTCAGAATGAAAAACTGTTTTTT. Translating it yields CASSQDPSQNEKLFF.

In the case of this clonotype: At one boundary the junction diverges from the germline segment, which might be a read error. The V gene is TRBV7-2, the J gene TRBJ1-6; D gene unclear. Germline V lookup: CDR1 SGHTA, CDR2 FQGNSA. This CDR3 is built from 14 residues. DNA of the CDR3: TGTGCCAGCAGCTTGGAGGTAGTATATTCACCACTCCACTTT. It codes for CASSLEVVYSPLHF. Based on the CDR3 plus reference TRBV7-2 and TRBJ1-6, the full variable domain is GAGVSQSPSNKVTEKGKDVELRCDPISGHTALYWYRQSLGQGLEFLIYFQGNSAPDKSGLPSDRFSAERTGGSVSTLTIQRTQQEDSAVYLCASSLEVVYSPLHFGNGTRLTVT.